This TCR beta chain was captured by sequencing in a study of cytomegalovirus exposure and HLA in healthy donors. Whole-study findings and limits: Solely CMV serostatus was available to characterize immune exposure. Analyzed later, association rates of TCRs varied across HLA loci, with DRB1 most and HLA-C fewest. It was reportedly the case that the classifier diagnosed cytomegalovirus status with high specificity and sensitivity.

With regard to this clone: Its antigen is not known.

The PCR ran on 60 Vbeta and 13 Jbeta primers. Method: immunoSEQ multiplex PCR; TCRdb's copy keeps in-frame clones and lacks some. This table holds approximately 170,000 clones, 70% to 80% found once. Sequenced material: PBMCs. The receptor was derived from a man in his forties or fifties in good health and CMV-seronegative.

CDR3 in amino acids: CASSAGPGRTGELFF. The CDR3 DNA is TGTGCCAGCTCAGCGGGACCGGGGAGGACCGGGGAGCTGTTTTTT. This rearrangement joins TRBV18 to TRBJ2-2, with D possibly TRBD2 on 6 matching bases. Trimming removed 5 bases at V and 5 bases at J, with 15 bases between. The CDR3 is 15 residues long. From germline, CDR1 is KGHSH and CDR2 LQKENI.